A selection of T cell receptor beta chains follows, all from one sample in a study of cytomegalovirus exposure and HLA in healthy donors. The protocol was immunoSEQ multiplex PCR, while the TCRdb copy is restricted to in-frame clones and leaves out a portion. In the table there are about 170,000 clones, around 86% of which are singletons. Input material: PBMCs. All receptors come from a male donor in good health and CMV-seronegative. Each CDR3 is given with its conserved first and last residue. The D gene is left open where the match is weak. Only part of the rows carry a size: once, few, many, or a class if the clone is expanded.

clone size	V gene	J gene	D gene	CDR3 protein	CDR3 DNA
NA	TRBV5-3	TRBJ2-1	TRBD2	CARSPSGGPRNEQFF	TGTGCCAGAAGCCCGAGCGGGGGGCCGAGAAATGAGCAGTTCTTC
NA	TRBV27	TRBJ2-1	NA	CASSDGGSYNEQFF	TGTGCCAGCAGTGACGGGGGATCCTACAATGAGCAGTTCTTC
NA	TRBV4-1	TRBJ2-5	TRBD1	CASSQGDRDQETQYF	TGCGCCAGCAGCCAAGGCGACAGGGACCAAGAGACCCAGTACTTC
once	TRBV5-1	TRBJ2-3	TRBD2	CASSFGAGSTDTQYF	TGCGCCAGCAGCTTCGGAGCGGGGAGCACAGATACGCAGTATTTT
few	TRBV13	TRBJ2-7	TRBD1	CASRGRTGRREQYF	TGTGCCAGCAGGGGACGGACAGGGCGTCGCGAGCAGTACTTC
NA	TRBV6-1	TRBJ2-2	NA	CASNLRDKNTGELFF	TGTGCCAGCAACCTTCGGGACAAGAACACCGGGGAGCTGTTTTTT
NA	TRBV7-2	TRBJ1-3	NA	CASSLSRRIGNTIYF	TGTGCCAGCAGCTTATCACGGCGGATAGGAAACACCATATATTTT
NA	TRBV5-1	TRBJ2-2	NA	CASSLFPGENGELFF	TGCGCCAGCAGCTTGTTTCCCGGGGAGAACGGGGAGCTGTTTTTT
once	TRBV5-4	TRBJ1-4	NA	CASSSAGDRATNEKLFF	TGTGCCAGCAGCTCGGCAGGGGATAGAGCAACTAATGAAAAACTGTTTTTT
NA	TRBV7-8	TRBJ2-7	NA	CASSFASEFSYEQYF	TGTGCCAGCAGCTTCGCTTCGGAGTTCTCCTACGAGCAGTACTTC
NA	TRBV27	TRBJ1-2	NA	CASSSGSVPFYGYTF	TGTGCCAGCAGTTCCGGGTCCGTTCCCTTCTATGGCTACACCTTC
NA	TRBV11-2	TRBJ1-2	NA	CASSLGAGNYGYTF	TGTGCCAGCAGCTTGGGGGCGGGCAACTATGGCTACACCTTC
NA	TRBV6-5	TRBJ1-6	NA	CASSYSRGYSPLHF	TGTGCCAGCAGTTACTCTCGGGGGTATTCACCCCTCCACTTT
once	TRBV18	TRBJ1-5	TRBD1	CASSREPGQGLGQPQHF	TGTGCCAGCTCACGTGAACCGGGACAGGGGTTGGGTCAGCCCCAGCATTTT
NA	TRBV18	TRBJ2-7	NA	CASSPGQPTYEQYF	TGTGCCAGCTCACCGGGGCAGCCGACCTACGAGCAGTACTTC
NA	TRBV30	TRBJ1-1	NA	CAWRGAVGEAFF	TGTGCCTGGAGGGGAGCAGTTGGTGAAGCTTTCTTT
NA	TRBV5-1	TRBJ2-7	NA	CASSLAGSSYEQYF	TGCGCCAGCAGCTTGGCCGGGAGCTCCTACGAGCAGTACTTC
NA	TRBV5-4	TRBJ1-4	NA	CASSFGGEKLFF	TGTGCCAGCAGCTTCGGTGGTGAAAAACTGTTTTTT
NA	TRBV2	TRBJ2-5	TRBD2	CASSETRGTSGRETQYF	TGTGCCAGCAGTGAAACGAGGGGGACTAGCGGGCGAGAGACCCAGTACTTC
NA	TRBV4-3	TRBJ2-6	NA	CASSQDVRASTGANVLTF	TGCGCCAGCAGCCAAGATGTCAGGGCTAGTACTGGGGCCAACGTCCTGACTTTC
NA	TRBV5-1	TRBJ1-1	NA	CASSFPGSNTEAFF	TGCGCCAGCAGCTTCCCGGGGTCGAACACTGAAGCTTTCTTT
few	TRBV6-5	TRBJ2-1	TRBD2	CASSSGGAGDNEQFF	TGTGCCAGCAGTAGCGGGGGGGCCGGGGACAATGAGCAGTTCTTC
NA	TRBV27	TRBJ2-2	NA	CASSLWTANTGELFF	TGTGCCAGCAGTTTATGGACAGCGAACACCGGGGAGCTGTTTTTT
NA	TRBV7-8	TRBJ1-4	NA	CASSSPGSRRAGEKLFF	TGTGCCAGCAGCTCCCCAGGGTCGCGGAGGGCTGGCGAAAAACTGTTTTTT
NA	TRBV7-9	TRBJ2-7	NA	CASSSKNRAHEQYF	TGTGCCAGCAGCTCAAAGAACAGGGCCCACGAGCAGTACTTC
NA	TRBV5-1	TRBJ2-5	NA	CASSPGLLQETQYF	TGCGCCAGCAGCCCGGGACTTCTCCAAGAGACCCAGTACTTC
NA	TRBV6-6	TRBJ1-2	NA	CASSPLRGDGYTF	TGTGCCAGCAGTCCACTCCGAGGTGATGGCTACACCTTC
NA	TRBV13	TRBJ1-1	TRBD1	CASSLGTGRQQAFF	TGTGCCAGCAGCCTCGGGACAGGACGTCAACAAGCTTTCTTT
NA	TRBV5-5	TRBJ1-2	NA	CASSPLGVRAYGYTF	TGTGCCAGCAGCCCCCTAGGGGTAAGGGCCTATGGCTACACCTTC